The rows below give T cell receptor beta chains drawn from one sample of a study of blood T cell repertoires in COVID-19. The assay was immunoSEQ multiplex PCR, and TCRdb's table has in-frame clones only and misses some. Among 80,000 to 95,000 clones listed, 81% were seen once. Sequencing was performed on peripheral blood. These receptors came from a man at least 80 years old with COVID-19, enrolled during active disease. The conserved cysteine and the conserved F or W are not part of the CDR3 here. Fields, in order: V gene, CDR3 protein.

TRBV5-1 ASSYYPGGANYGYT
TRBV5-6 ASSGGTSGRIYEQY
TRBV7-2 ASSLTLRTPSPLH
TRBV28 ASSLYGTGVLGGELF
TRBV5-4 ASSAGQGGTNEKLF
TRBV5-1 ASTPGGLTNEKLF
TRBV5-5 ASSLWGFRTGGSSNYGYT
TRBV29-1 SGATGGGQPQH
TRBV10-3 AITPGQEGHNEQF
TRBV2 ASSPQRFGGNTIY
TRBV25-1 ASSGGSSHTDTQY
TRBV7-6 ASSLVWDRSSYEQY
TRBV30 AWSVGGARGNEKLF
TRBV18 ASSPPGLASDEQY
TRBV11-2 ASSFPPGHRY
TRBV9 ASSVFGRGGYNEQF
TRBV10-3 AIKSGGEETQY
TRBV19 ASSLSRGNSPLH
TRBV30 AWRSVRTESSYEQY
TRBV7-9 ASSLSWTTGGTHGYT
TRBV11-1 ASSPAGNYGYT
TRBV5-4 ASSSDRGGNLGTGELF
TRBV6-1 ASSEYRGNTIY
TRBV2 ASSLTGGNQPQH
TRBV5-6 ASSLGDRANTEAF
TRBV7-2 ASSLVGGREVQPQH
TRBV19 ASRDGARGGTSGANVLT
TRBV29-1 SVDYGVNTEAF
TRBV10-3 AISESAGTGTEAF
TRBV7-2 ASSLAGQIYEQY
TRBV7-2 ASSLGGGYYNEQF
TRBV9 ASSPSGGGYGNNEQF
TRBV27 ASSFRQGAINTEAF
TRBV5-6 ASSRGRTGGVSEAF
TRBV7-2 ASSLVPGSYEQY
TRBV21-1 ASENWDTLDYGYT
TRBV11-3 ASSNRDSPSGNTIY
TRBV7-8 ASSLGKGENANTGELF
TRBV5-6 ASSLADSPLH
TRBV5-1 ASSLAQGGSNTGELF
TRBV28 ASSTGTETF
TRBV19 ASSMWGDGLQH
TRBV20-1 SAERGDTQY
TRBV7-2 ASSSGLAGSQAKNIQY
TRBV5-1 ASSLYSDIYNSPLH
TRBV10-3 AISRDRVGSPLH
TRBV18 ASSPRGNTGELF
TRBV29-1 SVRSTDTQY
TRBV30 AWSVGGARGYGYT
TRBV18 ASSPFNRDRDSFGELF
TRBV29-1 SVGREISSGELF
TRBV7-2 ASSLAGQGGYEQY
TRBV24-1 ATREGRTNEKLF
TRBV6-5 ASSYMGREKTQY
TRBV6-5 ASSPRGAEAYEQY
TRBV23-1 ASSRTSGKGSGGELF